The rows below give T cell receptor beta chains drawn from one sample of a study of cytomegalovirus exposure and HLA in healthy donors. Sequenced by immunoSEQ multiplex PCR; TCRdb stores in-frame clones only, minus some. Among under 150,000 clones, 82% were seen once, and the ten largest hold roughly 12%. What was sequenced was PBMCs. These receptors came from a male donor in good health and CMV-seropositive. The CDR3 runs from the conserved cysteine through the conserved F or W. The D gene is left open where the match is weak. Some rows have no size entry. The others give once, few or many, or a class for an expanded clone.

CDR3 length: 16
J gene: TRBJ2-7
D gene: TRBD1
V gene: TRBV9
clone size: once
CDR3 DNA: TGTGCCAGCGGCGTAGGAGGGACAGGGGGACTCTACGAGCAGTACTTC
CDR3 protein: CASGVGGTGGLYEQYF

CDR3 length: 14
J gene: TRBJ2-2
D gene: NA
V gene: TRBV11-1
clone size: once
CDR3 DNA: TGTGCCAGCACGGGACTCCTTAACACCGGGGAGCTGTTTTTT
CDR3 protein: CASTGLLNTGELFF

CDR3 length: 15
J gene: TRBJ2-7
D gene: TRBD1
V gene: TRBV5-5
clone size: NA
CDR3 DNA: TGTGCCAGCAGGTCCGGGACAGGTTCCCCCTACGAGCAGTACTTC
CDR3 protein: CASRSGTGSPYEQYF

CDR3 length: 13
J gene: TRBJ2-7
D gene: NA
V gene: TRBV11-2
clone size: NA
CDR3 DNA: TGTGCCAGTTTGACAGGAGCTCTAGCCGAGCAGTACTTC
CDR3 protein: CASLTGALAEQYF

CDR3 length: 16
J gene: TRBJ2-3
D gene: TRBD1
V gene: TRBV19
clone size: NA
CDR3 DNA: TGTGCCAGTAGTATAGGAACGGGACAGAGCACAGATACGCAGTATTTT
CDR3 protein: CASSIGTGQSTDTQYF

CDR3 length: 14
J gene: TRBJ2-7
D gene: TRBD1
V gene: TRBV6-5
clone size: few
CDR3 DNA: TGTGCCAGCAAACCTCAGGGGGCGTCGAGTGAGCAGTACTTC
CDR3 protein: CASKPQGASSEQYF

CDR3 length: 15
J gene: TRBJ2-7
D gene: TRBD1
V gene: TRBV5-1
clone size: NA
CDR3 DNA: TGCGCCAGCAGCTTAAGGACAGGGAGCTCCTACGAGCAGTACTTC
CDR3 protein: CASSLRTGSSYEQYF

CDR3 length: 15
J gene: TRBJ2-5
D gene: TRBD2
V gene: TRBV27
clone size: NA
CDR3 DNA: TGTGCCAGCAGAGAACGGACTAGACCCCAAGAGACCCAGTACTTC
CDR3 protein: CASRERTRPQETQYF

CDR3 length: 17
J gene: TRBJ1-5
D gene: TRBD1
V gene: TRBV4-1
clone size: NA
CDR3 DNA: TGCGCCAGCAGCCAACAAGGGCAGGGGGTTTCCAATCAGCCCCAGCATTTT
CDR3 protein: CASSQQGQGVSNQPQHF

CDR3 length: 15
J gene: TRBJ2-7
D gene: NA
V gene: TRBV19
clone size: NA
CDR3 DNA: TGTGCCAGTAGTGAGACTAGGGATCTTGGCTACGAGCAGTACTTC
CDR3 protein: CASSETRDLGYEQYF

CDR3 length: 14
J gene: TRBJ1-2
D gene: NA
V gene: TRBV5-5
clone size: NA
CDR3 DNA: TGTGCCAGCAGCTTCACAGGTTCGGATAGTGGCTACACCTTC
CDR3 protein: CASSFTGSDSGYTF

CDR3 length: 15
J gene: TRBJ2-7
D gene: NA
V gene: TRBV7-9
clone size: NA
CDR3 DNA: TGTGCCAGCAGCTTGGAGACAGCCTACTCCTACGAGCAGTACTTC
CDR3 protein: CASSLETAYSYEQYF

CDR3 length: 15
J gene: TRBJ2-7
D gene: NA
V gene: TRBV5-6
clone size: NA
CDR3 DNA: TGTGCCAGCAGCTTGGCCCGCGCCTTTAATTACGAGCAGTACTTC
CDR3 protein: CASSLARAFNYEQYF

CDR3 length: 13
J gene: TRBJ1-5
D gene: NA
V gene: TRBV6-1
clone size: NA
CDR3 DNA: TGTGCCAGCAGCGGACAGACCCCCCAGCCCCAGCATTTT
CDR3 protein: CASSGQTPQPQHF